This is a list of T cell receptor beta chains from one sample in a study of cytomegalovirus exposure and HLA in healthy donors. The assay was immunoSEQ multiplex PCR, and TCRdb's table has in-frame clones only and misses some. This sample has 70,000 or so clones, with roughly 70% found just once. The sequencing sample was made of PBMCs. These receptors all stem from a woman between 25 and 40 years old in good health and CMV-seronegative. The conserved cysteine and the conserved F or W are not part of the CDR3 here.

j_gene	len	v_gene	CDR3aa
TRBJ1-5	7	TRBV20-1	KDFQPQH
TRBJ2-1	14	TRBV6-1	ASSDYTGTGDNEQF
TRBJ1-3	13	TRBV15	ATSRDRGPGNTIY
TRBJ2-5	14	TRBV5-6	ASSGQGLGYQETQY
TRBJ2-3	13	TRBV4-1	ASSQRLEVMGTQY
TRBJ2-3	12	TRBV6-5	ASRGLAGTDTQY
TRBJ1-4	9	TRBV30	GGQGGEKLF
TRBJ1-2	11	TRBV25-1	ASSGTVLYGYT
TRBJ1-2	13	TRBV9	ASSVEEWGLYGYT
TRBJ2-5	15	TRBV29-1	SVFYSPGQGHQETQY
TRBJ2-3	14	TRBV7-2	ASSWGLAGGTDTQY
TRBJ1-1	10	TRBV30	AWGGTSGAAF
TRBJ2-2	11	TRBV4-3	ASSRPETGELF
TRBJ2-5	11	TRBV18	ASSPRQQETQY
TRBJ1-1	10	TRBV7-9	SSTVGDTEAF
TRBJ2-3	12	TRBV5-4	ASSSSSGADTQY
TRBJ2-7	14	TRBV5-4	ASSPAGGTAIYEQY
TRBJ2-1	13	TRBV7-3	ASSLFPSGGNEQF
TRBJ1-2	14	TRBV30	AWSGGGRRGIGGYT
TRBJ2-2	15	TRBV4-3	ASSQLTGTPGVGELF
TRBJ1-1	16	TRBV25-1	ASSEYGSGTGGDTEAF
TRBJ2-5	13	TRBV30	AWDSGGGQQETQY
TRBJ1-5	11	TRBV29-1	SVVVGGNQPQH
TRBJ1-4	13	TRBV5-1	ASSLSSATNEKLF
TRBJ2-1	11	TRBV9	ASSSGGVREQF
TRBJ2-7	13	TRBV5-1	ASSLEGQGHSEQY
TRBJ1-4	12	TRBV7-2	ASSVDRYNEKLF
TRBJ1-4	12	TRBV7-9	ASSLEQGYEKLF
TRBJ2-1	15	TRBV12-5	ASGLTGTGGVDNEQF
TRBJ2-7	12	TRBV28	ASSRQGVMYEQY
TRBJ2-1	14	TRBV18	ASSPLPSGIYNEQF
TRBJ2-1	12	TRBV4-2	ASSLPGPLNEQF
TRBJ1-1	12	TRBV4-1	ASSRQGINTEAF
TRBJ1-1	11	TRBV6-5	ASSRSTGTEAF
TRBJ2-5	13	TRBV6-5	ASSYSGRAQETQY
TRBJ1-4	9	TRBV30	AWNRGEKLF
TRBJ2-7	13	TRBV13	ASSLGPGGQYEQY
-	13	TRBV7-9	ASSLVRGENYEQY
TRBJ2-5	12	TRBV9	ASSVGGGLETQY
TRBJ2-7	14	TRBV9	ASSASPGQGVGEQY
TRBJ2-5	11	TRBV27	ASSREPQETQY
TRBJ1-5	13	TRBV19	ASRTPEGRNQPQH
TRBJ2-7	13	TRBV7-2	ASSSARQGIYEQY
TRBJ1-4	13	TRBV7-9	ASSLGGTGDEKLF
TRBJ2-5	12	TRBV18	ASSDRGVRETQY
TRBJ1-5	12	TRBV19	ASSIGRPNQPQH
TRBJ2-7	12	TRBV9	ASSAGQGAGEQY
TRBJ1-4	10	TRBV30	AWSLPPGVLF
TRBJ1-1	11	TRBV18	ASSPLRGGEAF
TRBJ2-1	12	TRBV2	ASSELGARNEQF
TRBJ1-5	15	TRBV7-2	ASSLLGAGGRRQPQH
TRBJ1-4	12	TRBV5-1	ASRGRGPNEKLF
TRBJ2-1	12	TRBV11-3	ASSLGGGYNEQF
TRBJ1-3	15	TRBV28	ASSLFSGPVSGNTIY
TRBJ1-6	13	TRBV5-1	ASSLDRGRNSPLH